A single sample gave rise to the 20 T cell receptor beta chains below, sequenced in a study of CD8 T cells in Susac syndrome. It was with random hexamers that about 0.45 to 1 ug RNA was reverse transcribed. TCRdb recomputed calls from the immunoSEQ multiplex PCR reads with MiXCR, one row per CDR3 protein. The data contain 250,000 to 300,000 distinct CDR3 sequences, around 89% of them singletons. The sample taken for sequencing was CD8+ T cells from PBMCs. The origin of the receptors is a human donor with multiple sclerosis.

The J gene is TRBJ2-3, the V gene TRBV30, with TRBD2 matching over 8 bases. Looked up from germline, CDR1 is GTSNPN and CDR2 is SVGIG (reference sequence). This CDR3 is 15 amino acids long. Trimming removed 2 bases from V and 2 bases from J; junction bases left unmatched: 6. CDR3 coding DNA: TGTGCCTGGAGTCCAACTAGCGGATACACAGATACGCAGTATTTT. Its translation is CAWSPTSGYTDTQYF.

The V and J genes are TRBV5-6 and TRBJ2-3; D is possibly TRBD1 or TRBD2 (5 bases each). Trimming stripped 3 bases from V and 4 bases from J, with 18 bases between. The CDR3 contains 16 residues. Germline assignment: CDR1 SGHDT and CDR2 YYEEEE. CDR3 sequence: CASSSPVVGESDTQYF. The CDR3 bases are TGTGCCAGCAGCTCCCCAGTGGTGGGGGAGTCAGATACGCAGTATTTT.

The V and J genes are TRBV4-2 and TRBJ2-6, with D unclear. Germline V gene sequence: CDR1 LGHNA, CDR2 YNFKEQ. V was shortened by 1 base and J by 4 bases, with 8 bases between the two germline ends. The CDR3 covers 15 residues. The CDR3 bases are TGTGCCAGCAGCCAAGCCTCAGACGGGGCCAACGTCCTGACTTTC. Residues: CASSQASDGANVLTF.

V gene TRBV7-9 combines with J gene TRBJ2-1; D possibly corresponds to TRBD2 (6 bases). V gave up 1 base and J gave up 10 bases, with 11 bases separating them. CDR1 is SEHNR and CDR2 is FQNEAQ in the germline V gene (reference sequence). The CDR3 sequence is 13 residues long. CDR3 residues: CASSLGGEREQFF. The CDR3 nucleotides read TGTGCCAGCAGCTTAGGCGGGGAAAGGGAGCAGTTCTTC.

The rearrangement joins TRBV3-1 to TRBJ2-2, with 8 bases lining up with TRBD1. CDR3 length equals 16 residues. Per germline, CDR1 LGHDT and CDR2 YNNKEL (reference sequence). V was clipped by 2 bases and J by 3 bases; unmatched bases: 5. CDR3 in amino acids: CASSQRTGSDTGELFF. CDR3 DNA: TGTGCCAGCAGCCAAAGGACAGGGAGTGACACCGGGGAGCTGTTTTTT.

The chain carries TRBV5-1 and TRBJ2-7; 8 nucleotides agree with TRBD1. Trimming cost V 0 bases and J 3 bases; bases outside gene matches: 5. The germline V gene has CDR1 SGHRS and CDR2 YFSETQ. This CDR3 is 15 amino acids long. The chain's CDR3 is CASSLGVGQGYEQYF. In DNA form, the CDR3 reads TGCGCCAGCAGCTTGGGGGTCGGACAGGGCTACGAGCAGTACTTC.

The chain couples TRBV5-1 to TRBJ1-2, with D possibly matching TRBD1 (5 bases). V lost 6 bases and J 5 bases, leaving 11 bases between the germline ends. The CDR3 spans 12 residues. CDR1 SGHRS and CDR2 YFSETQ come from the germline V gene. CDR3 amino acids: CASNAGNYGYTF. The CDR3 nucleotides are TGCGCCAGCAACGCAGGGAATTATGGCTACACCTTC.

The genes are TRBV30 and TRBJ2-1; 13 bases map to TRBD2. In germline, CDR1 is GTSNPN, CDR2 SVGIG (reference sequence). V trimming: 1 base; J trimming: 0 bases; junction bases outside the gene matches: 3. The CDR3 runs to 17 residues. In DNA, the CDR3 is TGTGCCTGGAGTGCCTGGACTAGCGGGAGCTCCTACAATGAGCAGTTCTTC. Its translation: CAWSAWTSGSSYNEQFF.

V and J are TRBV5-8 and TRBJ1-2; 7 bases agree with TRBD1. The germline CDR1 and CDR2 sequences are SGHTS and YDEGEE. The CDR3 has 14 residues. V trimming: 2 bases; J trimming: 8 bases; junction bases outside the gene matches: 9. CDR3 in amino acids: CASSFGDSTYGYTF. As DNA, the CDR3 is TGTGCCAGCAGCTTCGGGGACAGTACCTACGGCTACACCTTC.

The rearrangement uses TRBV5-4 and TRBJ1-2; the D is unclear. CDR1 and CDR2 (germline): SGHNT, YYREEE (reference sequence). Trimming removed 4 bases from V and 5 bases from J, with 9 bases in between. This CDR3 contains 12 residues. For the CDR3, the DNA is TGTGCCAGCAGCCGCTGGATTTATGGCTACACCTTC. This codes for CASSRWIYGYTF.

V usage is TRBV27 and J usage is TRBJ2-5, with unresolved D. The CDR3 covers 14 residues. Germline-derived CDR1 and CDR2 are MNHEY and SMNVEV (reference sequence). V lost 5 bases and J lost 7, with 17 bases in between. For the CDR3, the DNA is TGTGCCAGCAGTGTCTCGGGCCCCGGCGGGACCCAGTACTTC. This codes for CASSVSGPGGTQYF.

The chain is built from TRBV5-1 and TRBJ2-5; 8 bases are shared with TRBD2. The CDR3 consists of 14 residues. V dropped 2 bases and J dropped 6; count of bases not matched to a gene: 6. In germline, CDR1 is SGHRS, CDR2 YFSETQ. The DNA of the CDR3 is TGCGCCAGCAGCTTTTGGACTAGCCTGAAGACCCAGTACTTC. Translating it yields CASSFWTSLKTQYF. Filled out from reference TRBV5-1 and TRBJ2-5, the complete variable domain reads KAGVTQTPRYLIKTRGQQVTLSCSPISGHRSVSWYQQTPGQGLQFLFEYFSETQRNKGNFPGRFSGRQFSNSRSEMNVSTLELGDSALYLCASSFWTSLKTQYFGPGTRLLVL.

The table lists this clonotype with a few counts. V and J are TRBV12-3 or TRBV12-4 and TRBJ2-1; D may be TRBD2 (6 bases). The CDR3 is made up of 15 amino acids. Deletions cut 0 bases from V and 3 bases from J, with 9 bases between. CDR3 DNA: TGTGCCAGCAGTTTAGCGGGGGGAATCTACAATGAGCAGTTCTTC. This sequence encodes CASSLAGGIYNEQFF.

The J gene is TRBJ2-2, the V gene TRBV9; 9 positions match TRBD1. Germline assignment: CDR1 SGDLS and CDR2 YYNGEE. The CDR3 contains 16 residues. V lost 3 bases, J lost 3 bases, and 6 bases stayed unmatched. DNA of the CDR3: TGTGCCAGCAGCGGGACAGGGGTCCGAGACACCGGGGAGCTGTTTTTT. Protein: CASSGTGVRDTGELFF.

About this clonotype itself: One end of the junction is discordant with germline, which a read error may explain. The CDR3 DNA reads TGTGCCAGCGGTTTTTGGACAGGGGAGCAGTTCTTC. This codes for CASGFWTGEQFF. The chain couples TRBV28 to TRBJ2-1; 8 nucleotides agree with TRBD1. The CDR3 loop spans 12 amino acids. Germline CDR1 reads MDHEN; CDR2 reads SYDVKM. The full variable domain, in which reference TRBV28 and TRBJ2-1 provide the parts outside the CDR3, is DVKVTQSSRYLVKRTGEKVFLECVQDMDHENMFWYRQDPGLGLRLIYFSYDVKMKEKGDIPEGYSVSREKKERFSLILESASTNQTSMYLCASGFWTGEQFFGPGTRLTVL.

The J gene is TRBJ2-1, the V gene TRBV19, with 7 bases matching TRBD2. This CDR3 comprises 16 residues. CDR1 LNHDA and CDR2 SQIVND come from the germline V gene (reference sequence). V shed 1 base and J 6 bases; nucleotides not matched to a gene: 9. CDR3 region: CASSIVSLADPNEQFF. The CDR3 DNA reads TGTGCCAGTAGTATAGTATCCCTAGCGGACCCCAATGAGCAGTTCTTC.

J is TRBJ2-5 and V is TRBV4-2, with TRBD2 matching over 9 bases. In germline, CDR1 is LGHNA, CDR2 YNFKEQ. The CDR3 extends over 16 amino acids. Losses at the gene ends were 0 bases for V and 1 base for J; bases not matched to a gene: 3. The CDR3 region is CASSQESGGIQETQYF. Written as DNA, the CDR3 is TGTGCCAGCAGCCAAGAGAGCGGGGGGATCCAAGAGACCCAGTACTTC.

The chain employs TRBV6-2 or TRBV6-3 and TRBJ2-1; the D is unclear. The germline CDR1 and CDR2 sequences are MNHEY and SVGEGT. This CDR3 region has 12 residues. V gave up 2 bases and J gave up 5 bases, with 4 bases separating them. The chain's CDR3 is CASSYNDNEQFF. CDR3 DNA: TGTGCCAGCAGTTACAACGACAATGAGCAGTTCTTC.

This clonotype showed up just once. The CDR3 reads CSARSGNTGELFF. The CDR3 nucleotides are TGCAGTGCTAGGTCGGGGAACACCGGGGAGCTGTTTTTT. The chain recombines TRBV20-1 with TRBJ2-2, with D unresolved. The CDR3 has 13 residues. CDR1 and CDR2 from the germline V gene are DFQATT and SNEGSKA (reference sequence). V was pared by 3 bases and J by 1 base, with 6 bases between.

J is TRBJ2-7 and V is TRBV7-9, with 14 bases aligning to TRBD2. The trim removed 1 base at V and 2 bases at J, leaving 1 base unmatched. The CDR3 runs 16 residues. CDR1 is SEHNR and CDR2 is FQNEAQ in the germline V gene (reference sequence). The DNA for the CDR3 is TGTGCCAGCAGCTTAGGGGGACTAGCGGGAGCCTACGAGCAGTACTTC. Protein product: CASSLGGLAGAYEQYF. The full variable domain, with the rest looked up from reference TRBV7-9 and TRBJ2-7, is DTGVSQNPRHKITKRGQNVTFRCDPISEHNRLYWYRQTLGQGPEFLTYFQNEAQLEKSRLLSDRFSAERPKGSFSTLEIQRTEQGDSAMYLCASSLGGLAGAYEQYFGPGTRLTVT.